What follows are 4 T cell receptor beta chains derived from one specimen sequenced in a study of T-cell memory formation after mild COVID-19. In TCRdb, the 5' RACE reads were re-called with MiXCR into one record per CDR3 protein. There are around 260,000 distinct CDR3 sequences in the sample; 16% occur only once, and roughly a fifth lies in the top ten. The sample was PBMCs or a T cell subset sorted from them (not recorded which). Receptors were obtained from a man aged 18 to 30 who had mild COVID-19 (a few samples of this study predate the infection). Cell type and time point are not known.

CDR3 amino acids: CASTPEGQRNSPLHF. For the CDR3, the DNA is TGCGCCAGCACCCCCGAGGGACAGAGAAATTCACCCCTCCACTTT. The V and J genes are TRBV5-1 and TRBJ1-6; 7 nucleotides align to TRBD1. There are 15 residues in the CDR3. With 6 bases clipped from V and 7 bases from J, the junction kept 10 bases outside the gene matches. Per germline, CDR1 SGHRS and CDR2 YFSETQ.

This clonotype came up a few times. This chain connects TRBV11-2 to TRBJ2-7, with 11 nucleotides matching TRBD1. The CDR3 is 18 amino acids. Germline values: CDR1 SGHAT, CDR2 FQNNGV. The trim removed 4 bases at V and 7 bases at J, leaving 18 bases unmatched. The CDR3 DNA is TGTGCCAGCAGCTCCCACAATCCCTCGGGACAGGGGGTTGGGGAGCAGTACTTC. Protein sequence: CASSSHNPSGQGVGEQYF.

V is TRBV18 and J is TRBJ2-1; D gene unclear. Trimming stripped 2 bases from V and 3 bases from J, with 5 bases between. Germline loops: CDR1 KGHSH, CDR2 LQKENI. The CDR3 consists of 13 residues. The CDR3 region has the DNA TGTGCCAGCTCACCATACAGCTACAATGAGCAGTTCTTC. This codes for CASSPYSYNEQFF.

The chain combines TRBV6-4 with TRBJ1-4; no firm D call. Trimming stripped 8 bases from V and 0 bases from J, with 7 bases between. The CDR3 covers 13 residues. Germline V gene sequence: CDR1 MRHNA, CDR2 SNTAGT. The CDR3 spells CASSGPTNEKLFF. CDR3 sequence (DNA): TGTGCCAGCTCCGGACCAACTAATGAAAAACTGTTTTTT.